Shown below are 2 T cell receptor beta chains from a single sample sequenced in a study of blood T cells in healthy people across ages. It was with a sample-barcoded 5' primer and a J-beta primer mix that a second PCR of about 6 to 12 cycles was run. Via MiXCR, TCRdb re-called the 5' RACE reads, giving one row per CDR3 protein. The sample includes about 840,000 distinct CDR3 sequences, roughly 28% seen only once; the top ten take about a tenth. A further study also used this sample, focusing on T cells of mothers and their children.

The specimen sequenced was blood. All receptors come from a middle-aged woman in good health.

This clonotype was detected many times. V is TRBV19 and J is TRBJ2-7; TRBD1 aligns across 7 bases. This CDR3 has 15 residues. Germline V gives CDR1 LNHDA, CDR2 SQIVND (reference sequence). J lost 3 bases, V lost 5 bases, and 10 bases had no gene match. CDR3: CASSLFDRDGYEQYF. CDR3 DNA: TGTGCCAGTAGTCTATTCGACAGGGACGGCTACGAGCAGTACTTC.

This clonotype has ten or more counts. This chain uses TRBV6-2 or TRBV6-3 with TRBJ2-1, with 12 bases that match TRBD1. CDR1 MNHEY and CDR2 SVGEGT come from the germline V gene. V lost 5 bases, J lost 8 bases, and 10 bases stayed unmatched. The CDR3 has 16 amino acids. The CDR3 DNA is TGTGCCAGCAGTGTTTTCCCGGGACAGGGGGCGGATGAGCAGTTCTTC. Its protein product is CASSVFPGQGADEQFF.